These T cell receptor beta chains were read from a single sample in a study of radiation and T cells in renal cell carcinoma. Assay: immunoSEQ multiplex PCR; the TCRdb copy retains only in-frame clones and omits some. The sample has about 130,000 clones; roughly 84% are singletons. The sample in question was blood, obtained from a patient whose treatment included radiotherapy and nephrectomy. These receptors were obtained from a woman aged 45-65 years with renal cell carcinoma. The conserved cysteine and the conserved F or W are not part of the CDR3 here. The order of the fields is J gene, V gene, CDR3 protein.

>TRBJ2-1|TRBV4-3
ASSQDTNEQF
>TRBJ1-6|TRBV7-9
ASSSPNVAGDNSPLH
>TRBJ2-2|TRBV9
ASSLWGDVSSGELF
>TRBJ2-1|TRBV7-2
ASSFYGHSYNEQF
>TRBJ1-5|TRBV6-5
ASSRVGGNQPQH
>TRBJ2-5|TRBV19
ASSLMATIQETQY
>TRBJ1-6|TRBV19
ASSVNMESLH
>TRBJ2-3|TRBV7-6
ASSFSGGQPDTQY
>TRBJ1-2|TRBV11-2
ASSHRNYGYT
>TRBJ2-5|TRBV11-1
ASSLAGAGQETQY
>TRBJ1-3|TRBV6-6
ASSYSIRSGNTIY
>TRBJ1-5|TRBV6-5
ASRKGQGANQPQH
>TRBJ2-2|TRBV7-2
ASKIAVNTGELF
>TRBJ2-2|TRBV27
ASSLGIYTGELF
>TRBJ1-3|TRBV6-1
ASSHATGATTIY
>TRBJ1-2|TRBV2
ASSYPGQGSNYGYT
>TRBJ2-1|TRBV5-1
ASSLSGGADNEQF
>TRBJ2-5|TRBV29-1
SVAAGGYSVGRETQY
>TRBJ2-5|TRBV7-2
ASSLWTGGEETQY
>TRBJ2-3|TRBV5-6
ASSRAGGPRDTQY
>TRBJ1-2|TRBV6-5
ASSITFHGNYGYT
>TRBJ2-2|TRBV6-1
ASSEGGWWAGELF
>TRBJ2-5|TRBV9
ASSVGRTSGYQETQY
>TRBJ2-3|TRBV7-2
ASSLVGGGADRRTQY
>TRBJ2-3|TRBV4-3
ASSQDRGQRGTDTRY
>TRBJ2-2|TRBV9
ASSAPSGAGELF
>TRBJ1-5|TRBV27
ASSFRGGPQH
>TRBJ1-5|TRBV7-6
ASSMPHQPQH
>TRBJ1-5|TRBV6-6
ASSYPHRGDNQPQH
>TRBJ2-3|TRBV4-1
ASSPLGRGNTDTQY
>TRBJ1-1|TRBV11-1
ASSTRGQGANTEAF
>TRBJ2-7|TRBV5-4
ASSSGTSGDEQY
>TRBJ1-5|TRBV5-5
ASSVYSNQPQH
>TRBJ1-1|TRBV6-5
ASSLAGTLLNTEAF
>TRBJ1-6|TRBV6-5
ASSYTRGSNSPLH
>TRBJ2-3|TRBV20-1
SARRLDTQY
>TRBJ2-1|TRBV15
ATSRAQLAGYYNEQF
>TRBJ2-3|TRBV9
ASSSGAYSSTDTQY
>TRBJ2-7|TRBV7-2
ASSLYDREYSSYEQY
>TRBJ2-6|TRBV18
ASSHLSPQGAGAPSSGANVLT
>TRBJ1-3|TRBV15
ATSREMASSGNTIY
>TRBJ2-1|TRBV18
ASSSTSGGPYNEQF
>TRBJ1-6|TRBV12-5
ASGLFDGNSPLH
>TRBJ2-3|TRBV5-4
ASTEGQLLSTDTQY
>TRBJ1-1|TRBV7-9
ASSLTATEAF
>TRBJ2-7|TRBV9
ASSPGTGFNEQY